This T cell receptor beta chain was found in a study of T cell changes during pregnancy in multiple sclerosis. Losses at the gene ends were 5 bases for V and 9 bases for J; bases not matched to a gene: 6. Germline V gene data show CDR1 as SGHTA and CDR2 as FQGNSA. The CDR3 has 15 amino acids. The data were produced by immunoSEQ multiplex PCR, yet TCRdb's version contains in-frame clones alone and is incomplete. The table records tens of thousands of clones, 75% to 95% of them present only once. This clone was observed once. V usage is TRBV7-2 and J usage is TRBJ2-2; TRBD2 aligns across 13 bases. Source: CD4+ T cells from peripheral blood mononuclear cells, taken in the second trimester of pregnancy. This TCR was recovered from a female donor with multiple sclerosis, enrolled in a pregnancy study. The CDR3 DNA is TGTGCCAGCAGCGTACTAGCGGGAGGGCCGAGGGAGCTGTTTTTT. It is translated as CASSVLAGGPRELFF.